The clone carrying this T cell receptor beta chain appeared a few times. These data belong to a study of T cells in Graves' hyperthyroidism and ophthalmopathy. Amplification yielded TCR beta CDR3 regions, with RNA transcripts as the source. A first-round RT-PCR of the TCR CDR3 used the HTBI primer set. TCRdb used MiXCR to reprocess the multiplex PCR reads, holding one entry per CDR3 protein. The table lists roughly 250,000 distinct CDR3 sequences, about 20% of them singletons. Trimming shortened V by 4 bases and J by 5 bases, and 11 bases separated the two germline ends. The germline V gene encodes CDR1 SNHLY and CDR2 FYNNEI. This CDR3 region has 13 residues.

The clonotype comes from a man under 40 with Graves' ophthalmopathy. The sample comprised blood. The chain is built from TRBV2 and TRBJ2-5; a weak D match, TRBD2 (5 bases). The chain's CDR3 is CASSVGARETQYF. In DNA form, the CDR3 reads TGTGCCAGCAGTGTGGGAGCACGGGAGACCCAGTACTTC.